This T cell receptor (beta chain) emerged from a study of control samples from healthy donors and cancer patients. TCRdb keeps only in-frame clones here, not all; method: immunoSEQ multiplex PCR. The sample has about 110,000 clones; approximately 88% are singletons. The TCR sequence derives from a woman between 55 and 75 years old with lung cancer. The sample taken for sequencing was PBMCs.

CDR3 protein: CAWSVTSYEQYF. CDR3 sequence (DNA): TGTGCCTGGAGTGTAACTTCCTACGAGCAGTACTTC. V and J are TRBV30 and TRBJ2-7; D is uncertain. The CDR3 runs to 12 residues. Germline-derived CDR1 and CDR2 are GTSNPN and SVGIG (reference sequence). With 0 bases removed from V and 1 base from J, the gap between germline ends came to 4 bases.